The 5 T cell receptor beta chains listed next were all sequenced from one sample in a study of blood T cells in healthy people across ages. Primed by a sample-barcoded 5' primer and a J-beta primer mix, a second PCR proceeded for 7 to 11 cycles. TCRdb processed the 5' RACE reads anew with MiXCR; each CDR3 protein has one entry. The sample has 1.5 million or so distinct CDR3 sequences; 42% are singletons. The sample taken for sequencing was blood. These receptors originate from a woman under 30 in good health.

This chain joins TRBV6-1 and TRBJ1-2; D is unclear. Per germline, CDR1 MNHNS and CDR2 SASEGT. The CDR3 spans 15 residues. V dropped 1 base and J dropped 4 bases, with 13 bases sitting between them. The DNA of the CDR3 is TGTGCCAGCAGTGAAGGGGTGTTACAGACCTATGGCTACACCTTC. Translation gives CASSEGVLQTYGYTF.

For this clonotype: At one end the junction does not follow the germline gene, possibly because of a read error. The rearrangement joins TRBV2 to TRBJ2-7; unclear D gene. The germline gives CDR1 SNHLY, CDR2 FYNNEI. The CDR3 has 16 amino acids. The CDR3 is CVSSFAPRRGTYEQYF. The CDR3 DNA is TGTGTCAGCAGTTTCGCTCCGCGGCGCGGTACCTACGAGCAGTACTTC. Drawing the rest from reference TRBV2 and TRBJ2-7, the complete variable domain is EPEVTQTPSHQVTQMGQEVILRCVPISNHLYFYWYRQILGQKVEFLVSFYNNEISEKSEIFDDQFSVERPDGSNFTLKIRSTKLEDSAMYFCVSSFAPRRGTYEQYFGPGTRLTVT.

This clonotype was seen a few times. This chain connects TRBV3-1 to TRBJ2-4; D assignment may be TRBD1 or TRBD2 (5 bases each). CDR1 LGHDT and CDR2 YNNKEL come from the germline V gene (reference sequence). Trimming shortened V by 0 bases and J by 13 bases, and 22 bases separated the two germline ends. CDR3 size: 16 residues. The CDR3 bases are TGTGCCAGCAGCCAAGATTATGGGGGTAGGGGCAATGAGCAGTACTTC. This sequence encodes CASSQDYGGRGNEQYF.

The chain employs TRBV14 and TRBJ2-4; 8 bases are a match to TRBD2. The J call may be incorrect, as the DNA end agrees better with TRBJ2-7. The CDR3 runs 15 residues. Germline CDR1 SGHDN, CDR2 FVKESK. The CDR3, as DNA: TGTGCCAGCAGCGCGGGGGGTTTTGGTAGGGACGAGCAGTACTTC. Translating gives CASSAGGFGRDEQYF.

The sample holds many counts of this clonotype. The chain uses TRBV29-1 and TRBJ2-5; no firm D call. The CDR3 runs to 12 residues. Germline assignment: CDR1 SQVTM and CDR2 ANQGSEA. V lost 4 bases and J 5 bases, leaving 11 bases between the germline ends. CDR3 protein: CSVGRTIETQYF. DNA of the CDR3: TGCAGCGTTGGCCGCACAATCGAGACCCAGTACTTC.